The rows below give T cell receptor beta chains drawn from one sample of a study of beta chain features in type 1 diabetes. TCRdb's table, derived via immunoSEQ multiplex PCR, lists solely in-frame clones and lacks some. The table shows more than 300,000 clones, with approximately 9.7% occurring only once. The sample comprised central memory CD4+ T cells from blood. The receptor source for this set is a man aged 30 to 45 with type 1 diabetes. The CDR3 runs from the conserved cysteine through the conserved F or W. Each record gives: V gene, J gene, D gene, clone size, CDR3 protein, CDR3 DNA. A D gene is named only where the DNA matches it firmly. Some rows have no size entry. The others give once, few or many, or a class for an expanded clone.

TRBV7-9	TRBJ2-1	NA	NA	CASSPTRNEQFF	TGTGCCAGCAGCCCCACTAGGAATGAGCAGTTCTTC
TRBV30	TRBJ1-2	TRBD1	few	CAWNLQGAVIGYTF	TGTGCCTGGAATCTACAGGGGGCGGTGATTGGCTACACCTTC
TRBV29-1	TRBJ1-1	NA	NA	CSVGPSEGAFF	TGCAGCGTAGGTCCTTCGGAAGGAGCTTTCTTT
TRBV6-6	TRBJ1-2	NA	NA	CASAGNLDYGYTF	TGTGCCAGCGCAGGGAATTTAGACTATGGCTACACCTTC
TRBV30	TRBJ2-5	NA	NA	CAWSAGGQETQYF	TGTGCCTGGAGCGCAGGAGGGCAGGAGACCCAGTACTTC
TRBV11-2	TRBJ2-7	NA	NA	CASSLEAGRVQYF	TGTGCCAGCAGCTTAGAGGCGGGCCGGGTGCAGTACTTC
TRBV11-2	TRBJ2-4	TRBD1	NA	CASSLWTGEAKNIQYF	TGTGCCAGCAGCTTATGGACAGGGGAGGCCAAAAACATTCAGTACTTC
TRBV30	TRBJ2-3	NA	few	CAWSVAADNTDTQYF	TGTGCCTGGAGTGTAGCGGCAGATAACACAGATACGCAGTATTTT
TRBV30	TRBJ2-7	NA	few	CASSLGQVQTYEQYF	TGTGCCAGTAGCCTGGGGCAGGTCCAAACCTACGAGCAGTACTTC
TRBV30	TRBJ2-7	TRBD1	few	CAWKGQGYEQYF	TGTGCCTGGAAGGGACAGGGATATGAGCAGTACTTC
TRBV6-1	TRBJ2-3	TRBD1	few	CASSESPGGMDTQYF	TGTGCCAGCAGTGAATCCCCAGGGGGTATGGATACGCAGTATTTT
TRBV18	TRBJ1-2	NA	NA	CASSPSSGGYTF	TGTGCCAGCTCACCATCATCGGGTGGCTACACCTTC
TRBV6-6	TRBJ2-2	TRBD1	NA	CASTGQGAAAGELFF	TGTGCCAGCACCGGACAGGGGGCTGCGGCCGGGGAGCTGTTTTTT
TRBV2	TRBJ2-7	NA	few	CASSGGRQYF	TGTGCCAGCAGTGGGGGTCGGCAGTACTTC
TRBV9	TRBJ1-3	TRBD1	many	CASSVTGDGNTIYF	TGTGCCAGCAGCGTTACAGGGGATGGAAACACCATATATTTT
TRBV7-2	TRBJ1-1	TRBD1	NA	CASRGQGTPEAFF	TGTGCCAGCAGAGGACAGGGGACCCCTGAAGCTTTCTTT
TRBV7-9	TRBJ2-1	NA	NA	CASSTSNEQFF	TGTGCCAGCAGCACATCTAATGAGCAGTTCTTC
TRBV11-3	TRBJ2-1	NA	NA	CASSLARVGHEQFF	TGTGCCAGCAGCTTAGCGAGAGTAGGGCATGAGCAGTTCTTC
TRBV7-2	TRBJ1-3	NA	NA	CASSLQAAGNTIYF	TGTGCCAGCAGCTTACAGGCGGCTGGAAACACCATATATTTT
TRBV4-3	TRBJ1-1	NA	NA	CASSQVEGEGEAFF	TGCGCCAGCAGCCAAGTGGAGGGGGAGGGTGAAGCTTTCTTT
TRBV30	TRBJ2-3	TRBD2	few	CAWSLGGAEDTQYF	TGTGCCTGGAGCCTCGGGGGGGCCGAGGATACGCAGTATTTT
TRBV5-6	TRBJ2-7	NA	few	CASSLSGVYEQYF	TGTGCCAGCAGCTTGTCCGGGGTGTACGAGCAGTACTTC
TRBV4-3	TRBJ2-3	TRBD2	NA	CASSLGTSGGSTDTQYF	TGCGCCAGCAGCCTCGGGACTAGCGGGGGGAGCACAGATACGCAGTATTTT
TRBV5-1	TRBJ2-5	TRBD1	NA	CASNLGGTGQETQYF	TGCGCCAGCAACTTAGGAGGGACAGGCCAAGAGACCCAGTACTTC
TRBV7-2	TRBJ2-5	TRBD1	NA	CASSWDRQETQYF	TGTGCCAGCAGCTGGGACAGACAAGAGACCCAGTACTTC
TRBV2	TRBJ1-1	TRBD1	NA	CATTLQGAGTEAFF	TGTGCCACCACACTACAGGGGGCCGGCACTGAAGCTTTCTTT
TRBV18	TRBJ1-6	NA	NA	CASSPPSTGARLNSPLHF	TGTGCCAGCTCACCACCGAGTACGGGGGCAAGGCTCAATTCACCCCTCCACTTT
TRBV2	TRBJ2-1	TRBD2	many	CASSERSGGKQFF	TGTGCCAGCAGTGAAAGGAGCGGGGGTAAGCAGTTCTTC
TRBV28	TRBJ1-4	NA	many	CASTSRSVNEKLFF	TGTGCCAGCACCTCGAGGAGTGTTAATGAAAAACTGTTTTTT
TRBV25-1	TRBJ2-2	TRBD1	few	CASSRQGGDTGELFF	TGTGCCAGCAGTCGACAGGGTGGGGACACCGGGGAGCTGTTTTTT
TRBV7-8	TRBJ2-5	NA	NA	CASSQGSAGIQETQYF	TGTGCCAGCAGTCAAGGGTCTGCAGGGATACAAGAGACCCAGTACTTC
TRBV18	TRBJ2-5	NA	NA	CASSPGFQETQYF	TGTGCCAGCTCACCAGGGTTCCAAGAGACCCAGTACTTC
TRBV10-1	TRBJ2-6	NA	NA	CASSHRDNSGANVLTF	TGCGCCAGCAGCCACCGGGACAACTCTGGGGCCAACGTCCTGACTTTC
TRBV10-3	TRBJ2-2	NA	few	CAISEGQGKDGELFF	TGTGCCATCAGTGAAGGGCAGGGTAAAGACGGGGAGCTGTTTTTT
TRBV18	TRBJ2-3	NA	NA	CASSPVDSTDTQYF	TGTGCCAGCTCACCCGTCGACAGCACAGATACGCAGTATTTT
TRBV5-6	TRBJ2-5	NA	NA	CASSSGETQYF	TGTGCCAGCAGCTCCGGAGAGACCCAGTACTTC
TRBV7-2	TRBJ1-1	NA	NA	CASSFGNTEAFF	TGTGCCAGCAGCTTCGGAAACACTGAAGCTTTCTTT
TRBV27	TRBJ1-2	NA	few	CASSSALGNYGYTF	TGTGCCAGCAGTTCAGCCCTGGGAAACTATGGCTACACCTTC
TRBV5-1	TRBJ1-1	TRBD1	few	CASSPTLTGGTEAFF	TGCGCCAGCAGCCCCACCTTGACAGGGGGGACTGAAGCTTTCTTT
TRBV5-6	TRBJ1-2	NA	many	CASSLGDRTTNYGYTF	TGTGCCAGCAGCTTGGGAGACAGGACTACTAACTATGGCTACACCTTC
TRBV5-1	TRBJ1-5	TRBD1	NA	CASSPGTEGQPQHF	TGCGCCAGCAGCCCAGGGACAGAGGGTCAGCCCCAGCATTTT